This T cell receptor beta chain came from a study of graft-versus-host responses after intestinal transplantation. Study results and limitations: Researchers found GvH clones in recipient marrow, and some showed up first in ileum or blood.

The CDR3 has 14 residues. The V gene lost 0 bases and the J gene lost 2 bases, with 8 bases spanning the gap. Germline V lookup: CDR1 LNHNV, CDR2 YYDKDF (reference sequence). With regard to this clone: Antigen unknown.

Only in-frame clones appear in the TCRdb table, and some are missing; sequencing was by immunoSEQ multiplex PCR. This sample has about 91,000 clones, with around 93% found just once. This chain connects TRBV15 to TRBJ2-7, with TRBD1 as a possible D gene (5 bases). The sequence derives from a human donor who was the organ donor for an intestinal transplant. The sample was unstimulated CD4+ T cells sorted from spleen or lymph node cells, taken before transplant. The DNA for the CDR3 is TGTGCCACCAGCAGAGATGGCAGGGCCTACGAGCAGTACTTC. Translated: CATSRDGRAYEQYF.